By its share, the clone carrying this TCR beta chain is medium-sized. The data were obtained in a study of CD8+ T cells in alopecia areata. Turning to the study itself: Tofacitinib lasted 6 to 18 months, then 6 months off drug.

Trimming left V 9 bases short and J 0 bases short, with 18 bases between. The CDR3 spans 15 residues. Germline V gives CDR1 LNHDA, CDR2 SQIVND (reference sequence). RNA extraction was followed by reverse transcription into cDNA, which acted as the sequencing template. Assay: immunoSEQ multiplex PCR; the TCRdb copy retains only in-frame clones and omits some. The sample lists about 110,000 clones, 84% occurring once. Stated treatment: oral pan-JAK inhibitor, 5-10 mg twice daily. The material was CD8+ T cells sorted from blood, obtained at week 24, from a patient treated with tofacitinib. The sequence came from a human donor with alopecia areata. The chain recombines TRBV19 with TRBJ2-7, with D unresolved. CDR3 sequence: CASSLTSSSSYEQYF. CDR3 nucleotide sequence: TGTGCCAGCAGCCTTACAAGCTCGAGCTCCTACGAGCAGTACTTC.